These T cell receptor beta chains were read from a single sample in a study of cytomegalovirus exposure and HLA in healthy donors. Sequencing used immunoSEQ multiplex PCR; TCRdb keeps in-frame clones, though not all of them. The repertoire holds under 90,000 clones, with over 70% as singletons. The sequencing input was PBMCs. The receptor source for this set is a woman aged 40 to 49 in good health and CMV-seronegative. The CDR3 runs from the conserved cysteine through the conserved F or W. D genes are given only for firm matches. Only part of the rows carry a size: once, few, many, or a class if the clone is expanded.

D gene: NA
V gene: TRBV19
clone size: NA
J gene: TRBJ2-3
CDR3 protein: CASSNPRAITGNQPADTQYF
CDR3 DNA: TGTGCCAGTTCAAACCCAAGGGCCATTACCGGGAACCAGCCAGCAGATACGCAGTATTTT

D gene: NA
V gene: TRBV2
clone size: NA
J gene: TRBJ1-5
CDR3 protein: CASSGMGGFQPQHF
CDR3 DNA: TGTGCCAGCAGTGGTATGGGAGGTTTTCAGCCCCAGCATTTT

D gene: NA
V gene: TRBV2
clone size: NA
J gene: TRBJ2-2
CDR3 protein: CASTLEGTNTGELFF
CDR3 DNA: TGTGCCAGCACCCTTGAGGGTACGAACACCGGGGAGCTGTTTTTT

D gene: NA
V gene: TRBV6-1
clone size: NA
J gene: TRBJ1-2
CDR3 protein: CASKGRVGNYGYTF
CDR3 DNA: TGTGCCAGCAAGGGCAGGGTAGGCAACTATGGCTACACCTTC

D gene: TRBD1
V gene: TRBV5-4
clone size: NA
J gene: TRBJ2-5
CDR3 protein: CASSKGQGATEGTQYF
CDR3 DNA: TGTGCCAGCAGCAAAGGACAGGGGGCGACGGAGGGGACCCAGTACTTC

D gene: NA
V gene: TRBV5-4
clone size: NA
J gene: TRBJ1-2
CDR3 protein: CASSLGGRNYGYTF
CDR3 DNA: TGTGCCAGCAGCTTGGGGGGGCGCAACTATGGCTACACCTTC

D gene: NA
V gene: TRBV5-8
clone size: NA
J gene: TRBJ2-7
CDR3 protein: CASSLGLASSIYEQYF
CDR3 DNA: TGTGCCAGCAGCTTGGGTCTGGCCTCCTCGATCTACGAGCAGTACTTC

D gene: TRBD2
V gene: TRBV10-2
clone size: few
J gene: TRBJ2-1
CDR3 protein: CASSASRDYRNEQFF
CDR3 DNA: TGCGCCAGCAGTGCATCCCGGGACTACAGGAATGAGCAGTTCTTC

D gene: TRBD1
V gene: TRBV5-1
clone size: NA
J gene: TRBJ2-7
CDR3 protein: CASSSGQPRYEQYF
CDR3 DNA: TGCGCCAGCAGCTCGGGACAGCCCCGATACGAGCAGTACTTC

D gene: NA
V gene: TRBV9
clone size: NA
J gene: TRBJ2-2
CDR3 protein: CASSPGSGELFF
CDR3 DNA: TGTGCCAGCAGCCCCGGGTCCGGGGAGCTGTTTTTT

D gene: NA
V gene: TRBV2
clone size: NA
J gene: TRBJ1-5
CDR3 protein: CASSEGQVSNQPQHF
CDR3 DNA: TGTGCCAGCAGTGAAGGACAGGTTAGCAATCAGCCCCAGCATTTT

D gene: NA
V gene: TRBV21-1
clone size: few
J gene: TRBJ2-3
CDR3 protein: CASSWSVTDTQYF
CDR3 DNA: TGTGCCAGCAGTTGGTCGGTAACAGATACGCAGTATTTT

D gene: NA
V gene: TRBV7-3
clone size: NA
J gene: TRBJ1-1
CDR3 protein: CASSLEGGRAFF
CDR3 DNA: TGTGCCAGCAGCTTGGAGGGGGGGAGAGCTTTCTTT

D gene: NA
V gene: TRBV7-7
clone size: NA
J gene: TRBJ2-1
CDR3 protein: CASSAIGGEGEQFF
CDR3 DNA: TGTGCTAGCAGCGCAATAGGGGGTGAGGGTGAGCAGTTCTTC

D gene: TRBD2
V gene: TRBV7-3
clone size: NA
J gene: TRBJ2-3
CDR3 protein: CASSLSRGGEDTQYF
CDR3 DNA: TGTGCCAGCAGCTTGTCCCGGGGGGGCGAAGATACGCAGTATTTT

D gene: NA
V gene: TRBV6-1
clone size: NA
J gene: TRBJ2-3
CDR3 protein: CASSGRTRRGWDTQYF
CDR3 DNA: TGTGCCAGCAGTGGTCGGACACGGAGGGGTTGGGATACGCAGTATTTT

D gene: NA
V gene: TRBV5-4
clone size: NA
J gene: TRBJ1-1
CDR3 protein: CASSLGENTEAFF
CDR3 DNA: TGTGCCAGCAGCCTAGGGGAGAACACTGAAGCTTTCTTT

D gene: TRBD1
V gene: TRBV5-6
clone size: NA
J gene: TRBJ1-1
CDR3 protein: CASSPGTGKVDTEAFF
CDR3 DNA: TGTGCCAGCAGCCCGGGGACAGGGAAGGTGGACACTGAAGCTTTCTTT

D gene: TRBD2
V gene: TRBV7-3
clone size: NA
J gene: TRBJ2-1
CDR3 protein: CASSLSGTSGINEQFF
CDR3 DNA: TGTGCCAGCAGCTTATCGGGGACTAGCGGGATAAATGAGCAGTTCTTC

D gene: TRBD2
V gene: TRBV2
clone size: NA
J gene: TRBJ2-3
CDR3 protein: CASSTFSGSGTDTQYF
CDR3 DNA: TGTGCCAGCAGTACATTTAGCGGGAGTGGCACAGATACGCAGTATTTT

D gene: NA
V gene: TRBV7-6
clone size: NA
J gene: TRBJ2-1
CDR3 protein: CASSWGDYNEQFF
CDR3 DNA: TGTGCCAGCAGCTGGGGGGACTACAATGAGCAGTTCTTC

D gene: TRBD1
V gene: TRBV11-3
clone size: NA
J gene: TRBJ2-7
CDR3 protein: CASSLGDRTSSYEQYF
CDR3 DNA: TGTGCCAGCAGCTTAGGGGACAGGACCTCCTCCTACGAGCAGTACTTC

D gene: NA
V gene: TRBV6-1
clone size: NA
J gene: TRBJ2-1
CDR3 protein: CASNRQLGDEQFF
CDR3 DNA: TGTGCCAGCAACCGCCAACTGGGCGATGAGCAGTTCTTC

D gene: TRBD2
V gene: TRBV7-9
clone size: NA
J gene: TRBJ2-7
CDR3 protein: CASSYRPGGGEQYF
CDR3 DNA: TGTGCCAGCAGCTACAGGCCGGGAGGAGGCGAGCAGTACTTC

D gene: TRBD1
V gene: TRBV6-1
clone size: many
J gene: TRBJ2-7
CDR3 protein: CASSEGQGGSYEQYF
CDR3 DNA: TGTGCCAGCAGTGAGGGACAGGGGGGATCTTACGAGCAGTACTTC

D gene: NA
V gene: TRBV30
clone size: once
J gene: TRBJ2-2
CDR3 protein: CAWTGGLPYGELFF
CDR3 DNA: TGTGCCTGGACGGGTGGGTTACCCTACGGGGAGCTGTTTTTT

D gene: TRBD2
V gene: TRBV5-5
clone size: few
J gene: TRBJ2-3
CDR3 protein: CASRAGLATATDTQYF
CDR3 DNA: TGTGCCAGCAGGGCGGGACTAGCGACGGCCACAGATACGCAGTATTTT

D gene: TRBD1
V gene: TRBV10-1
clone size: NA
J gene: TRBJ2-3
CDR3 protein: CASSEFRTGVDTQYF
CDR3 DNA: TGCGCCAGCAGTGAGTTTAGGACAGGGGTAGATACGCAGTATTTT

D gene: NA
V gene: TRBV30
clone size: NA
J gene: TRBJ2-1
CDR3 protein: CASDYGQGIYNEQFF
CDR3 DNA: TGTGCCAGCGACTACGGGCAGGGGATCTACAATGAGCAGTTCTTC

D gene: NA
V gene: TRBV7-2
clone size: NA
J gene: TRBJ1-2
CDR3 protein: CASSLEVGTPLFNYGYTF
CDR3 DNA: TGTGCCAGCAGCTTAGAGGTGGGGACACCTCTTTTTAACTATGGCTACACCTTC

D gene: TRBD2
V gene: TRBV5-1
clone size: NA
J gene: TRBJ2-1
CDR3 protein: CASSLDGRGGINEQFF
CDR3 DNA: TGCGCCAGCAGCTTGGATGGGCGGGGGGGCATCAATGAGCAGTTCTTC

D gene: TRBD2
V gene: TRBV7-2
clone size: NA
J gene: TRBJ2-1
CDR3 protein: CASSYRTSGYNEQFF
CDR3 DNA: TGTGCCAGCAGCTACCGGACTAGCGGGTACAATGAGCAGTTCTTC

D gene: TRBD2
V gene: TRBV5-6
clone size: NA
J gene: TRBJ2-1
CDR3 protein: CASSFHLAGAGDEQFF
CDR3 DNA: TGTGCCAGCAGCTTCCATCTAGCGGGAGCGGGCGATGAGCAGTTCTTC

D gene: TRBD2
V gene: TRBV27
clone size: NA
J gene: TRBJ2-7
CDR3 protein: CASTRTSGIPYEQYF
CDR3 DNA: TGTGCCAGCACTCGGACTAGCGGGATACCCTACGAGCAGTACTTC

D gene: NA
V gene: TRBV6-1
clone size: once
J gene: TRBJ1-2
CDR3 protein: CASSGQIYGYTF
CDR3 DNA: TGTGCCAGCAGTGGACAGATCTATGGCTACACCTTC

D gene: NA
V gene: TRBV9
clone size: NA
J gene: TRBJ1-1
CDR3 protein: CASSVASGSRAFF
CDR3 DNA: TGTGCCAGCAGCGTAGCTAGCGGGTCTCGAGCTTTCTTT

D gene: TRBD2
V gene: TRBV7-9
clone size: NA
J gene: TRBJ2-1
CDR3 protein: CASSPVAGRSYNEQFF
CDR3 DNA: TGTGCCAGCAGCCCTGTAGCGGGTCGCTCCTACAATGAGCAGTTCTTC

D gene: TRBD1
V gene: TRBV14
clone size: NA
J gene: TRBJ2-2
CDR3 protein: CASSQGQSNTGELFF
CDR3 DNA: TGTGCCAGCAGCCAGGGACAGTCGAACACCGGGGAGCTGTTTTTT

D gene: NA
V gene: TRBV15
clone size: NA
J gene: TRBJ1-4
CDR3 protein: CATSRDPKEGRSTTTNEKLFF
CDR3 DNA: TGTGCCACCAGCAGAGATCCAAAGGAAGGCAGGTCCACGACAACTAATGAAAAACTGTTTTTT

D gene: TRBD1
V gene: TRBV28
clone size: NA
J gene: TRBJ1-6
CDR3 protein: CASSLPKTGDNSPLHF
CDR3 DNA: TGTGCCAGCAGTTTACCTAAGACAGGGGATAATTCACCCCTCCACTTT

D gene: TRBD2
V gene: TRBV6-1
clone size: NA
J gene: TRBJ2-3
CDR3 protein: CASSEGTGLAGAARTDTQYF
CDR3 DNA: TGTGCCAGCAGTGAAGGGACGGGACTAGCGGGGGCAGCACGCACAGATACGCAGTATTTT